Listed here are 5 T cell receptor beta chains from one sample, sequenced in a study of blood T cell repertoires in COVID-19. This table comes from immunoSEQ multiplex PCR, and its TCRdb copy is limited to in-frame clones, with some not included. This sample has some 270,000 clones; about 80% occur once, and the top ten carry around 3.6%. The sample consisted of PBMCs or T cells enriched from blood (not recorded which). The source of these receptors is a man over 45 who had recovered from COVID-19.

This chain links TRBV5-1 with TRBJ1-1; the D gene is possibly TRBD1 (6 bases). There are 15 residues in the CDR3. The germline gives CDR1 SGHRS, CDR2 YFSETQ. V dropped 2 bases and J dropped 0 bases, with 11 bases sitting between them. In DNA, the CDR3 is TGCGCCAGCAGCTTCGGCAGACAGGTGAACACTGAAGCTTTCTTT. Its protein product is CASSFGRQVNTEAFF.

This clone was counted only a few times. The CDR3 loop is CASRVQGATEAFF. In nucleotides, the CDR3 is TGTGCCAGTAGGGTGCAGGGGGCCACTGAAGCTTTCTTT. J is TRBJ1-1 and V is TRBV19; 8 bases are shared with TRBD1. The trim removed 6 bases at V and 4 bases at J, leaving 4 bases unmatched. The CDR3 is made up of 13 amino acids. Germline V CDR1 and CDR2: LNHDA, SQIVND (reference sequence).

The V call is TRBV9, the J call TRBJ2-1; 11 positions agree with TRBD2. CDR3 length: 14 amino acids. After removal of 4 bases from V and 7 bases from J, the junction contained 4 bases not matched to a gene. CDR1 and CDR2 from the germline V gene are SGDLS and YYNGEE. In nucleotides, the CDR3 is TGTGCCAGCAGCCCTAGACTAGCGGGGAATGAGCAGTTCTTC. Protein product: CASSPRLAGNEQFF.

V usage is TRBV7-3 and J usage is TRBJ1-1; the D is unclear. The CDR3 runs 15 residues. Germline V gene data show CDR1 as SGHTA and CDR2 as FQGTGA. The V and J ends lost 5 bases and 4 bases respectively, with 17 bases between them. CDR3: CASSPTPGVGTEAFF. The CDR3 region has the DNA TGTGCCAGCAGCCCTACTCCGGGAGTCGGCACTGAAGCTTTCTTT. Variable domain in full (rest from reference TRBV7-3 and TRBJ1-1): GAGVSQTPSNKVTEKGKYVELRCDPISGHTALYWYRQSLGQGPEFLIYFQGTGAADDSGLPNDRFFAVRPEGSVSTLKIQRTERGDSAVYLCASSPTPGVGTEAFFGQGTRLTVV.

This clone occurred once. V and J are TRBV18 and TRBJ1-1, with TRBD1 matching over 7 bases. The CDR3 is 16 residues long. Germline V CDR1 and CDR2: KGHSH, LQKENI. Trimming cost V 5 bases and J 1 base; bases outside gene matches: 10. The CDR3 loop reads CASSFYQGVQNTEAFF. The CDR3 DNA follows: TGTGCCAGCTCATTTTACCAGGGGGTTCAGAACACTGAAGCTTTCTTT.